This is a list of T cell receptor beta chains from one sample in a study of T cell repertoires in cytomegalovirus infection. Each CDR3 protein is one row after TCRdb ran MiXCR on the reads. Of 500,000 or so distinct CDR3 sequences listed, approximately 15% are singletons. Material: CD8+ T cells from PBMCs. The receptor source for this set is a human donor in good health (CMV status not recorded). Some clones in this sample may be carry-over from other donors' samples. CDR3s include the opening cysteine and the closing phenylalanine or tryptophan. The order of the fields is J gene, D gene, V gene, clone size, CDR3 protein, CDR3 DNA. A D gene is named only where the DNA matches it firmly. Where a row states a size, it is once, few, many or the class of an expanded clone; other rows omit it.

TRBJ1-1 | NA | TRBV11-2 | many | CASRSPTGRTEAFF | TGTGCCAGCCGCTCCCCAACAGGGAGGACTGAAGCTTTCTTT
TRBJ2-7 | NA | TRBV5-4 | NA | CASSFGDRPYEQYF | TGTGCCAGCAGCTTCGGAGACAGACCATACGAGCAGTACTTC
TRBJ1-5 | TRBD1 | TRBV7-9 | many | CASSKTTGGQPQHF | TGTGCCAGCAGCAAAACGACAGGGGGTCAGCCCCAGCATTTT
TRBJ2-1 | TRBD2 | TRBV9 | NA | CASSASGTSAHKEQFF | TGTGCCAGCAGCGCGTCCGGGACTAGCGCCCACAAAGAGCAGTTCTTC
TRBJ1-2 | NA | TRBV29-1 | once | CSVDRAEGDYGYTF | TGCAGCGTTGATCGGGCTGAAGGCGATTATGGCTACACCTTC
TRBJ2-7 | NA | TRBV9 | NA | CASSVTPLYEQYF | TGTGCCAGCAGCGTGACCCCTCTCTACGAGCAGTACTTC
TRBJ1-2 | NA | TRBV20-1 | NA | CSARDRRMGRRHGYTF | TGCAGTGCTAGAGACCGCCGAATGGGAAGGAGACATGGCTACACCTTC
TRBJ1-2 | NA | TRBV7-6 | many | CASSPGGTYGYTF | TGTGCCAGCAGCCCTGGAGGGACCTATGGCTACACCTTC
TRBJ2-7 | NA | TRBV27 | NA | CASSFGSGPYEQYF | TGTGCCAGCAGTTTTGGGTCCGGACCCTACGAGCAGTACTTC
TRBJ1-3 | NA | TRBV12-3/TRBV12-4 | few | CASSSIDPPGNTIYF | TGTGCCAGCAGTTCTATCGACCCGCCGGGAAACACCATATATTTT
TRBJ2-7 | NA | TRBV7-8 | many | CASSLHWEYEQYF | TGTGCCAGCAGCTTGCATTGGGAGTACGAGCAGTACTTC
TRBJ1-5 | NA | TRBV9 | few | CASSSQGESNQPQHF | TGTGCCAGCAGCTCTCAGGGTGAGAGCAATCAGCCCCAGCATTTT
TRBJ2-2 | NA | TRBV5-1 | NA | CASSLGRSAAAGELFF | TGCGCCAGCAGCTTGGGGCGGAGTGCCGCCGCCGGGGAGCTGTTTTTT
TRBJ1-5 | TRBD1 | TRBV7-6 | few | CASSPGQAGNQPQHF | TGTGCCAGCAGCCCTGGACAGGCAGGCAATCAGCCCCAGCATTTT